The TCR beta chain described here comes from a study of blood T cell repertoires in COVID-19 (dated by TCRdb to 2020 to 2021). Study-level background: Samples covering the acute and convalescent phases of COVID-19 were provided by collaborators in the United States, Italy and Spain. The material from the prospective study consisted of cDNA or gDNA derived from T cells, B-cell-depleted T cells, or PBMCs. The repertoires were released in a freely available public database meant as a resource for research on the immune response to SARS-CoV-2. Nearly every sample came with metadata listing a de-identified subject ID, COVID-19 status, age in years and sex. Where available, HLA class I and class II types were taken from metadata supplied by the sample provider and were not determined by assay-based typing. Samples came from the ongoing ImmuneRACE study (first 160 participants) plus 1,254 subjects from 6 global collaborators. The dataset comprised deeply sampled blood TCRbeta repertoires from subjects exposed to, actively infected with, or recovered from COVID-19.

Whole blood was collected in K2EDTA tubes by collaborating institutions according to the institutions' own protocols. For TCRbeta analysis, collaborators shipped samples in one of three forms: frozen whole blood, isolated PBMCs, or DNA extracted from either of those sample types. Overall study results and their limits: Clinical and demographic metadata were provided uncurated, with the amount varying by source and participant.

TCRbeta CDR3 regions were amplified from genomic DNA by means of the immunoSEQ Assay, a bias-controlled multiplex PCR. The original pipeline was this. The number of nucleated cells in each sample was estimated by amplification of reference gene primers within the assay. Sequence reads were collapsed and filtered to measure the absolute abundance of every unique TCRbeta CDR3 rearrangement. Productive Simpson clonality was computed per sample as the square root of Simpson's diversity index over productive rearrangements. This is the immuneACCESS table as TCRdb keeps it, with only in-frame sequences that have V and J called. A part of the clones is gone; compared with another copy, unresolved V genes explain less than half, and the rest is unexplained. For V, J and clone size, that table is used; D and trimming come from the DNA. Across this sample there are 200,000 to 250,000 clones, with over 60% seen only once. The top ten clonotypes cover 7.2% of the sample.

The CDR3 contains 13 residues, cysteine and phenylalanine counted. Of all the DNA, just the CDR3 is kept, 39 bases in frame from base 1. The germline V gene sets CDR1 to ENHRY and CDR2 to SYGVKD. The germline ends are 6 bases apart after V is trimmed by 3 bases and J by 6 bases. As regards this clone: Its antigen is still unknown. One base away there is no much larger clone; base qualities are not given.

Sequencing input: peripheral blood. The rearranged chain carries TRBV10-3 and TRBJ2-6; perhaps TRBD2 is the D gene, with 6 bases matching. This clonotype was obtained from a woman aged 70-85 years with acute or convalescent COVID-19. CDR3 protein: CAISELAANVLTF. In nucleotides, the sequence is TGTGCCATCAGTGAACTAGCGGCCAACGTCCTGACTTTC.